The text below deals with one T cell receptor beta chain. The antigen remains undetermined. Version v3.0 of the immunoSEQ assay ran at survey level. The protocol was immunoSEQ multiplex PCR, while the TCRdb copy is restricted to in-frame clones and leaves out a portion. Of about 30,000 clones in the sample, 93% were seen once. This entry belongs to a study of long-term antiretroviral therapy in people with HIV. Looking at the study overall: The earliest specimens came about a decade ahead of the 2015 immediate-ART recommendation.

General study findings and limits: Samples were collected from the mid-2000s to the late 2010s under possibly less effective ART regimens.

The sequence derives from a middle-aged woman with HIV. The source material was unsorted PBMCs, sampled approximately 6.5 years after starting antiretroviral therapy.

In DNA form, the CDR3 reads TGTGCCAGCAGTTCCTTGGGGGCAGCCAAAAACATTCAGTACTTC. Its protein product is CASSSLGAAKNIQYF. This rearrangement joins TRBV7-9 to TRBJ2-4, with D possibly TRBD1 on 6 matching bases. This CDR3 is built from 15 residues. Germline V CDR1 and CDR2: SEHNR, FQNEAQ (reference sequence). Trimming left V 6 bases short and J 0 bases short, with 12 bases between.